Listed here are 30 T cell receptor beta chains from one sample, sequenced in a study of blood T cell repertoires in COVID-19. Method: immunoSEQ multiplex PCR; TCRdb's copy keeps in-frame clones and lacks some. The sample lists over 300,000 clones, 89% seen once, with roughly 6.7% in the top ten. The source material was peripheral blood. Receptor source: a man aged 18 to 29 who had recovered from COVID-19.

This chain's CDR3 is CASSLTVGTGQVTEAFF. The CDR3 nucleotides read TGTGCCAGCAGCTTGACGGTTGGGACAGGGCAGGTCACTGAAGCTTTCTTT. This chain uses TRBV5-6 with TRBJ1-1; 9 bases fit TRBD1. Germline values: CDR1 SGHDT, CDR2 YYEEEE. This CDR3 spans 17 amino acids. V lost 1 base and J lost 4; bases outside the gene matches: 11.

The chain uses TRBV7-2 and TRBJ1-3; D possibly corresponds to TRBD1 (6 bases). In germline, CDR1 is SGHTA, CDR2 FQGNSA. The CDR3 contains 18 residues. Between the trimmed V and J ends, which lost 2 bases and 1 base, there was a span of 18 bases. In nucleotides, the CDR3 is TGTGCCAGCAGCTTACAGTTGGACAGCAACCCATCTGGAAACACCATATATTTT. Its protein product is CASSLQLDSNPSGNTIYF.

The chain uses TRBV15 and TRBJ1-5; TRBD1 matches at 9 bases. Unmatched junction bases numbered 9, after V lost 5 bases and J lost 7 bases. Germline CDR1 and CDR2: LNHNV and YYDKDF (reference sequence). This CDR3 has 15 amino acids. The CDR3 region has the DNA TGTGCCACCAGCGGGAACACAGGGGGCAGACAGCCCCAGCATTTT. Translation gives CATSGNTGGRQPQHF.

The chain carries TRBV29-1 and TRBJ1-1, with 9 nucleotides matching TRBD1. CDR1 is SQVTM and CDR2 is ANQGSEA in the germline V gene. With V trimmed by 6 bases and J by 10 bases, 9 bases remained unmatched. The CDR3 spans 12 residues. The CDR3 is CSVTGGMSGAFF. The CDR3 DNA sequence: TGCAGCGTAACAGGGGGCATGTCTGGAGCTTTCTTT.

The chain combines TRBV27 with TRBJ1-2; D call uncertain. Germline lookup yields CDR1 MNHEY and CDR2 SMNVEV (reference sequence). Trimming removed 5 bases at V and 7 bases at J, with 14 bases between. This CDR3 has 13 residues. CDR3 amino acids: CASSPGEAFGYTF. The CDR3 DNA sequence: TGTGCCAGCAGTCCCGGCGAGGCGTTTGGCTACACCTTC.

The genes are TRBV5-1 and TRBJ2-7, with 10 bases lining up with TRBD2. This CDR3 is built from 17 residues. J was trimmed by 3 bases and V by 4 bases; bases with no gene match: 13. Germline CDR1 reads SGHRS; CDR2 reads YFSETQ. CDR3 in DNA: TGCGCCAGCAGCCCGGGCTCCACTAGCGGGAACCTCTACGAGCAGTACTTC. Translating gives CASSPGSTSGNLYEQYF. Full variable domain (missing parts from reference TRBV5-1 and TRBJ2-7): KAGVTQTPRYLIKTRGQQVTLSCSPISGHRSVSWYQQTPGQGLQFLFEYFSETQRNKGNFPGRFSGRQFSNSRSEMNVSTLELGDSALYLCASSPGSTSGNLYEQYFGPGTRLTVT.

The chain joins TRBV6-6 to TRBJ2-6; D gene unclear. Per the germline V gene, CDR1 is MNHNY and CDR2 is SVGAGI (reference sequence). CDR3 length: 13 residues. Trimming shortened V by 6 bases and J by 0 bases, and 3 bases separated the two germline ends. CDR3 loop: CASSFSGANVLTF. The CDR3 DNA sequence: TGTGCCAGCAGCTTCTCTGGGGCCAACGTCCTGACTTTC.

The chain employs TRBV4-1 and TRBJ2-1; possible D gene TRBD2, 6 bases. V shed 5 bases and J shed 9 bases, with 8 bases lying between them. The CDR3 extends over 11 amino acids. Per the germline V gene, CDR1 is MGHRA and CDR2 is YSYEKL. The DNA of the CDR3 is TGCGCCAGCAGCGCGGAGGGTGAGCAGTTCTTC. Its translation is CASSAEGEQFF.

This CDR3 reads CASSEGDTEQYF. CDR3 DNA: TGTGCCAGCAGTGAAGGGGACACGGAGCAGTACTTC. This chain joins TRBV6-1 and TRBJ2-7; possibly TRBD1 for D (6 bases). The V gene lost 1 base and the J gene lost 7 bases, with 8 bases spanning the gap. CDR1 and CDR2 from the germline V gene are MNHNS and SASEGT. The CDR3 consists of 12 residues.

This clone has just one count. Distinct nucleotide sequences in the sample also encode this CDR3. The rearrangement links TRBV19 to TRBJ2-1, with 11 bases fitting TRBD2. Germline V lookup: CDR1 LNHDA, CDR2 SQIVND (reference sequence). This CDR3 is 15 amino acids long. J lost 2 bases, V lost 8 bases, and 5 bases had no gene match. The CDR3 coding sequence is TGTGCCAGTTCAATAGCGGGAGGGCCCTACAATGAGCAGTTCTTC. Translation: CASSIAGGPYNEQFF.

The chain uses TRBV10-3 and TRBJ2-1, with TRBD1 matching 7 bases. V dropped 6 bases and J dropped 8; count of bases not matched to a gene: 10. CDR1 is ENHRY and CDR2 is SYGVKD in the germline V gene. The CDR3 runs 14 residues. CDR3 bases: TGTGCCATCAGGACCGGGACAGATGGCTATGAGCAGTTCTTC. As protein: CAIRTGTDGYEQFF.

This chain uses TRBV11-2 with TRBJ2-2; 9 bases agree with TRBD2. Germline V CDR1 and CDR2: SGHAT, FQNNGV. This CDR3 region has 17 residues. J gave up 6 bases and V 0 bases, and 8 bases lay outside the gene matches. CDR3 region: CASSLDFGTSSAGELFF. CDR3 bases: TGTGCCAGCAGCTTAGATTTTGGGACTAGCTCCGCCGGGGAGCTGTTTTTT.

CDR3 loop: CASGSRTASTDTQYF. The CDR3, as DNA: TGTGCCAGCGGGTCCAGGACAGCAAGCACAGATACGCAGTATTTT. The chain employs TRBV5-6 and TRBJ2-3, with D possibly being TRBD1 (6 bases). Germline V gene sequence: CDR1 SGHDT, CDR2 YYEEEE. The CDR3 length is 15 residues. The V end was cut by 7 bases, the J end by 0 bases, with 15 bases between.

V is TRBV18 and J is TRBJ1-1; the D gene is possibly TRBD1 (5 bases). V lost 3 bases and J lost 3, with 11 bases in between. The CDR3 spans 14 residues. Germline-derived CDR1 and CDR2 are KGHSH and LQKENI. CDR3 nucleotide sequence: TGTGCCAGCTCACCGGGGGAGGGGTACACTGAAGCTTTCTTT. Amino acid sequence: CASSPGEGYTEAFF.

The chain employs TRBV7-2 and TRBJ2-7; 8 bases match TRBD1. V was pared by 2 bases and J by 5 bases, with 11 bases of the junction left unmatched. This CDR3 is built from 16 residues. Germline lookup yields CDR1 SGHTA and CDR2 FQGNSA. Here the CDR3 DNA reads TGTGCCAGCAGCTTATTGTATCGACAGGGGAAGCACGAGCAGTACTTC. This codes for CASSLLYRQGKHEQYF.

V is TRBV10-3 and J is TRBJ1-5, with D perhaps matching TRBD1 (6 bases). Trimming removed 6 bases from V and 3 bases from J, with 12 bases in between. The CDR3 covers 14 residues. Germline CDR1 ENHRY, CDR2 SYGVKD. The CDR3 spells CAISDNRDNQPQHF. Here the CDR3 DNA reads TGTGCCATCAGCGACAACAGGGACAATCAGCCCCAGCATTTT.

This sequence joins TRBV5-6 and TRBJ2-7; 7 bases fit TRBD1. The germline V gene encodes CDR1 SGHDT and CDR2 YYEEEE. This CDR3 spans 14 amino acids. With 4 bases clipped from V and 5 bases from J, the junction kept 9 bases outside the gene matches. CDR3 residues: CASSPGTATHEQYF. CDR3 DNA sequence: TGTGCCAGCAGCCCGGGGACAGCAACCCACGAGCAGTACTTC.

J is TRBJ2-7 and V is TRBV27, with a weak D call TRBD1 (5 bases). V lost 2 bases and J 2 bases, leaving 10 bases between the germline ends. CDR1 MNHEY and CDR2 SMNVEV come from the germline V gene (reference sequence). The CDR3 length is 14 residues. The DNA for the CDR3 is TGTGCCAGCAGTTTAGGGGCAGGGACCTACGAGCAGTACTTC. The encoded protein is CASSLGAGTYEQYF.

The rearrangement joins TRBV18 to TRBJ1-1; a possible D gene is TRBD1 (5 bases). The V gene lost 4 bases and the J gene lost 1 base, with 22 bases spanning the gap. Germline V CDR1 and CDR2: KGHSH, LQKENI. CDR3 length equals 18 residues. The CDR3 protein is CASSLSTFADSTNTEAFF. The CDR3 nucleotides are TGTGCCAGCTCACTGTCCACCTTTGCCGACAGTACGAACACTGAAGCTTTCTTT.

The chain recombines TRBV5-4 with TRBJ2-7; 12 bases align to TRBD2. V trimming: 2 bases; J trimming: 2 bases; junction bases outside the gene matches: 5. CDR1 is SGHNT and CDR2 is YYREEE in the germline V gene (reference sequence). The CDR3 has 16 amino acids. CDR3 sequence (DNA): TGTGCCAGCAGCTTAGGGACTAGCGGGTTGGCCTACGAGCAGTACTTC. Encoded protein: CASSLGTSGLAYEQYF.

For this clone: Its ends do not fully match the called genes, so a read error is possible. V and J are TRBV11-2 and TRBJ1-2; the D gene is possibly TRBD1 (6 bases). Per germline, CDR1 SGHAT and CDR2 FQNNGV. This CDR3 region has 16 residues. CDR3 region: CASSLVGDIRTYGYTF. DNA of the CDR3: TGTGCCAGCAGTTTAGTGGGGGACATACGGACCTATGGCTACACCTTC.

The genes are TRBV7-2 and TRBJ2-1, with D possibly matching TRBD2 (5 bases). CDR1 and CDR2 (germline): SGHTA, FQGNSA. This CDR3 region has 13 residues. With 1 base removed from V and 12 bases from J, the gap between germline ends came to 13 bases. The CDR3 coding sequence is TGTGCCAGCAGCTTAGATAGAGGGTTAGGGCAGTTCTTC. It codes for CASSLDRGLGQFF.

This clone has more than one count but fewer than ten. The gene calls are TRBV29-1 and TRBJ1-1; D may be TRBD1 (5 bases). CDR1 is SQVTM and CDR2 is ANQGSEA in the germline V gene. V was pared by 6 bases and J by 6 bases, with 11 bases between. The CDR3 covers 11 residues. The CDR3: CSVVRQPEAFF. CDR3 DNA sequence: TGCAGCGTGGTTCGACAGCCTGAAGCTTTCTTT.

V is TRBV5-6 and J is TRBJ1-1, with D unresolved. CDR1 is SGHDT, CDR2 YYEEEE, per germline. The CDR3 covers 12 residues. V was pared by 3 bases and J by 6 bases, with 9 bases between. CDR3 residues: CASSSRVAEAFF. The CDR3, as DNA: TGTGCCAGCAGCTCCCGTGTCGCTGAAGCTTTCTTT.

The chain has TRBV7-9 and TRBJ2-5; TRBD2 aligns across 11 bases. The CDR3 consists of 16 residues. Trimming at V came to 5 bases and at J to 5 bases, leaving 10 bases not matched to a gene. Germline assignment: CDR1 SEHNR and CDR2 FQNEAQ (reference sequence). The chain's CDR3 is CASSGGLAEGWETQYF. CDR3 in DNA: TGTGCCAGCAGCGGGGGACTAGCGGAGGGCTGGGAGACCCAGTACTTC.

This clone has a single count. The chain links TRBV20-1 to TRBJ2-1; TRBD2 matches at 9 bases. Germline CDR1 DFQATT, CDR2 SNEGSKA (reference sequence). This CDR3 contains 15 residues. Germline trimming cut 3 bases from V and 4 bases from J; bases unmatched to any gene: 7. CDR3 amino acids: CSASWGSGGYNEQFF. For the CDR3, the DNA is TGCAGTGCTAGTTGGGGTAGCGGGGGTTACAATGAGCAGTTCTTC.

The chain employs TRBV24-1 and TRBJ2-7, with TRBD1 matching over 9 bases. The CDR3 loop spans 15 amino acids. Germline V gives CDR1 KGHDR, CDR2 SFDVKD. J gave up 4 bases and V 12 bases, and 15 bases lay outside the gene matches. The CDR3: CASYPSGQGRYEQYF. The DNA of the CDR3 is TGTGCCTCTTACCCCTCGGGACAGGGTCGGTACGAGCAGTACTTC.

The rearrangement uses TRBV6-6 and TRBJ1-6, with D possibly matching TRBD1 (6 bases). The germline V gene has CDR1 MNHNY and CDR2 SVGAGI (reference sequence). The CDR3 extends over 15 amino acids. Trimming shortened V by 4 bases and J by 9 bases, and 16 bases separated the two germline ends. CDR3 sequence: CASSSSGVGGSPLHF. The CDR3 bases are TGTGCCAGCAGTTCATCAGGGGTAGGTGGTTCACCCCTCCACTTT.

CDR3 bases: TGTGCCAGCAGCGTAGGGGGGGAAGGAAACACCATATATTTT. Translating gives CASSVGGEGNTIYF. The chain couples TRBV9 to TRBJ1-3; a weak D match, TRBD1 (5 bases). CDR1 SGDLS and CDR2 YYNGEE come from the germline V gene. Trimming cost V 0 bases and J 4 bases, with 8 bases left between them. The CDR3 is made up of 14 amino acids.

This clone has only a few counts. Other nucleotide sequences from this sample produce the same CDR3. The chain uses TRBV9 and TRBJ1-2, with 9 bases fitting TRBD1. CDR3 length: 15 amino acids. V gave up 3 bases and J gave up 2 bases; unmatched junction bases: 5. Germline V gene lookup returns CDR1 SGDLS and CDR2 YYNGEE. The CDR3 is CASSAWDRVNYGYTF. In DNA, the CDR3 is TGTGCCAGCAGCGCCTGGGACAGGGTAAACTATGGCTACACCTTC.